This TCR beta chain was retrieved from a study of blood T cell repertoires in COVID-19. Study background: Researchers got acute and convalescent COVID-19 samples from the United States, Italy and Spain. T cells, B-cell-depleted T cells, or PBMCs supplied cDNA or gDNA.

Authors' processing steps: Estimated nucleated cell counts came from reference gene primer amplification. Sequencing used immunoSEQ multiplex PCR; TCRdb keeps in-frame clones, though not all of them. V, J and clone size were drawn from that table, and D and trimming were deduced from the DNA. The table lists about 150,000 clones, more than 65% of them singletons. Trimming cost V 6 bases and J 0 bases; bases outside gene matches: 7. This CDR3 is 15 amino acids long. Germline-derived CDR1 and CDR2 are SGHDT and YYEEEE. The chain is built from TRBV5-6 and TRBJ1-2; 8 bases map to TRBD1. Sequenced material: peripheral blood. The TCR originated in a woman between 50 and 59 years old in a cohort sampled during active or convalescent COVID-19. The CDR3 loop reads CASTPTGATNYGYTF. The CDR3, as DNA: TGTGCCAGCACGCCGACAGGGGCGACTAACTATGGCTACACCTTC.